The 14 T cell receptor beta chains below all came from one sample that was sequenced in a study of blood T cell repertoires in COVID-19. Generated by immunoSEQ multiplex PCR, the TCRdb table keeps only in-frame clones and is missing some. The sample lists about 150,000 clones; 84% were seen once. Input material: peripheral blood. The receptors shown here come from a man between 25 and 39 years old with COVID-19, enrolled during active disease.

This chain uses TRBV28 with TRBJ2-7; no firm D call. The CDR3 runs to 13 residues. Trimming shortened V by 5 bases and J by 0 bases, and 8 bases separated the two germline ends. Per the germline V gene, CDR1 is MDHEN and CDR2 is SYDVKM. The CDR3, as DNA: TGTGCCAGCAGTATGTTTTACTCCTACGAGCAGTACTTC. Amino acids: CASSMFYSYEQYF.

J is TRBJ1-1 and V is TRBV7-3; 8 positions agree with TRBD1. Germline loops: CDR1 SGHTA, CDR2 FQGTGA. Trimming took 5 bases from V and 3 from J; bases not matched to a gene: 11. The CDR3 is 16 amino acids. In nucleotides, the CDR3 is TGTGCCAGCAGCCCAAGGACAGGGCTTAGAGACACTGAAGCTTTCTTT. Its protein product is CASSPRTGLRDTEAFF.

CDR3 nucleotide sequence: TGTGCCAGCAGCTTATTCACCCGAGGCGAGCAGTACTTC. Its protein is CASSLFTRGEQYF. V usage is TRBV7-9 and J usage is TRBJ2-7, with D unclear. V was shortened by 2 bases and J by 6 bases, with 11 bases between the two germline ends. The germline CDR1 and CDR2 sequences are SEHNR and FQNEAQ (reference sequence). The CDR3 spans 13 residues. Full variable domain (outside the CDR3, taken from reference TRBV7-9 and TRBJ2-7): DTGVSQNPRHKITKRGQNVTFRCDPISEHNRLYWYRQTLGQGPEFLTYFQNEAQLEKSRLLSDRFSAERPKGSFSTLEIQRTEQGDSAMYLCASSLFTRGEQYFGPGTRLTVT.

This clone was detected only once. V and J are TRBV2 and TRBJ1-3; D remains ambiguous. With 4 bases removed from V and 0 bases from J, the gap between germline ends came to 7 bases. The CDR3 covers 14 residues. Germline CDR1 is SNHLY and CDR2 is FYNNEI. CDR3 DNA: TGTGCCAGCAGTGGCAGGTCCTCTGGAAACACCATATATTTT. The encoded protein is CASSGRSSGNTIYF. Drawing the rest from reference TRBV2 and TRBJ1-3, the complete variable domain is EPEVTQTPSHQVTQMGQEVILRCVPISNHLYFYWYRQILGQKVEFLVSFYNNEISEKSEIFDDQFSVERPDGSNFTLKIRSTKLEDSAMYFCASSGRSSGNTIYFGEGSWLTVV.

This chain joins TRBV10-1 and TRBJ1-1; D ambiguous. There are 14 residues in the CDR3. Germline V lookup: CDR1 WNHNN, CDR2 SYGVQD (reference sequence). Trimming took 0 bases from V and 1 from J, leaving 6 bases between them. The CDR3 region has the DNA TGCGCCAGCAGTGAGTCGTTCGGGAACACTGAAGCTTTCTTT. It specifies CASSESFGNTEAFF.

CDR3: CATSDLPDRVNTGELFF. In DNA, the CDR3 is TGTGCCACCAGTGATTTGCCCGACAGGGTGAACACCGGGGAGCTGTTTTTT. This sequence joins TRBV24-1 and TRBJ2-2, with TRBD1 matching 7 bases. The CDR3 has 17 amino acids. Trimming removed 0 bases from V and 1 base from J; junction bases left unmatched: 4. Germline V CDR1 and CDR2: KGHDR, SFDVKD.

With respect to this clone: Other nucleotide sequences in the sample specify the same CDR3. CDR3 sequence (DNA): TGTGCCAGTAGTATTGGAGGATCCCTGAACACTGAAGCTTTCTTT. This gives the protein CASSIGGSLNTEAFF. J is TRBJ1-1 and V is TRBV19; D not certain. CDR1 and CDR2 from the germline V gene are LNHDA and SQIVND (reference sequence). Trimming took 3 bases from V and 0 from J, leaving 11 bases between them. The CDR3 consists of 15 residues. Variable domain in full (rest from reference TRBV19 and TRBJ1-1): DGGITQSPKYLFRKEGQNVTLSCEQNLNHDAMYWYRQDPGQGLRLIYYSQIVNDFQKGDIAEGYSVSREKKESFPLTVTSAQKNPTAFYLCASSIGGSLNTEAFFGQGTRLTVV.

V usage is TRBV28 and J usage is TRBJ2-3; 7 bases agree with TRBD2. Losses at the gene ends were 1 base for V and 1 base for J; bases not matched to a gene: 11. Germline lookup yields CDR1 MDHEN and CDR2 SYDVKM. This CDR3 has 18 residues. The CDR3 is CASSLLSRLAYRTDTQYF. DNA of the CDR3: TGTGCCAGCAGTTTATTATCCCGACTAGCTTATCGCACAGATACGCAGTATTTT.

The chain combines TRBV4-1 with TRBJ1-5, with D perhaps matching TRBD1 (5 bases). The V end lost 6 bases, the J end lost 4 bases, and 16 bases lay between the germline ends. The CDR3 runs to 15 residues. Germline CDR1 and CDR2: MGHRA and YSYEKL. The CDR3 nucleotides are TGCGCCAGCAGTGCAACGGGGGGTGGGAATCAGCCCCAGCATTTT. Protein: CASSATGGGNQPQHF.

This clone turned up a few times. The V gene is TRBV29-1, the J gene TRBJ2-1; 9 bases match TRBD2. The CDR3 covers 13 residues. Per germline, CDR1 SQVTM and CDR2 ANQGSEA. V gave up 6 bases and J gave up 6 bases; unmatched junction bases: 6. DNA for the CDR3: TGCAGCGTGAGGCTAGCGGGGCTCAATGAGCAGTTCTTC. It yields the protein CSVRLAGLNEQFF.

The chain carries TRBV30 and TRBJ2-1; 7 nucleotides match TRBD1. From germline, CDR1 is GTSNPN and CDR2 SVGIG (reference sequence). V was pared by 3 bases and J by 1 base, with 9 bases of the junction left unmatched. The CDR3 length is 16 residues. The CDR3 sequence: CAWRARQGRSYNEQFF. The CDR3 DNA follows: TGTGCCTGGAGGGCGAGACAGGGAAGGTCCTACAATGAGCAGTTCTTC.

As DNA, the CDR3 is TGTGCCAGCAGCCCCCGGGGTCGGAAGCAGTACTTC. This encodes CASSPRGRKQYF. This chain uses TRBV5-6 with TRBJ2-7; possibly TRBD2 for D (5 bases). Trimming pared 4 bases from V and 8 bases from J, leaving 13 bases between. The CDR3 has 12 amino acids. Germline-derived CDR1 and CDR2 are SGHDT and YYEEEE.

The chain joins TRBV19 to TRBJ2-1; D is perhaps TRBD1 (6 bases). Germline CDR1 and CDR2: LNHDA and SQIVND (reference sequence). V was clipped by 3 bases and J by 0 bases, with 9 bases between them. The CDR3 is made up of 15 amino acids. CDR3 protein: CASSIGQSSYNEQFF. CDR3 DNA: TGTGCCAGTAGTATTGGACAGAGCTCCTACAATGAGCAGTTCTTC.

This clone was seen a handful of times. The chain links TRBV2 to TRBJ2-3; no reliable D call. V lost 5 bases and J 5 bases, leaving 8 bases between the germline ends. CDR1 is SNHLY, CDR2 FYNNEI, per germline. CDR3 length: 12 amino acids. The chain's CDR3 is CASSLLEDTQYF. As DNA, the CDR3 is TGTGCCAGCAGTCTCTTAGAAGATACGCAGTATTTT.